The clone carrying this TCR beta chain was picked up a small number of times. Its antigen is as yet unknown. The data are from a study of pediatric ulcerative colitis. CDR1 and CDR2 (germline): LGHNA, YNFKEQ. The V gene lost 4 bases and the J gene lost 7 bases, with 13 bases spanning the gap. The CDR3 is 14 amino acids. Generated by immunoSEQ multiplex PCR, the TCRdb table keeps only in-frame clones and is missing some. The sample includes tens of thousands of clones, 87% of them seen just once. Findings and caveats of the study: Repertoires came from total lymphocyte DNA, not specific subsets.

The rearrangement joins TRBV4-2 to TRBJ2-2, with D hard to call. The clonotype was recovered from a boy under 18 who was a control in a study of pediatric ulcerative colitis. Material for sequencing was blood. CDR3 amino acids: CASSPLVGDGELFF. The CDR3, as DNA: TGTGCCAGCAGCCCACTTGTTGGGGACGGGGAGCTGTTTTTT.